This T cell receptor beta chain was retrieved from a study of blood T cell repertoires in COVID-19. Study context: The United States, Italy and Spain provided the acute and convalescent COVID-19 samples.

TCRdb keeps only in-frame clones here, not all; method: immunoSEQ multiplex PCR. Among around 380,000 clones listed, more than 65% were seen once. V trimming: 5 bases; J trimming: 6 bases; junction bases outside the gene matches: 16. CDR1 LNHDA and CDR2 SQIVND come from the germline V gene (reference sequence). CDR3 size: 18 residues. The chain uses TRBV19 and TRBJ1-5, with 10 bases identical to TRBD1. The specimen sequenced was peripheral blood. This clonotype was sampled from a human donor with acute or convalescent COVID-19. The donor label of this sample is uncertain. The CDR3 reads CASSPNRPGQGGTQPQHF. DNA of the CDR3: TGTGCCAGTAGTCCTAATAGACCCGGACAGGGGGGGACTCAGCCCCAGCATTTT.